The next 6 T cell receptor beta chains were all read from a single sample in a study of cytomegalovirus exposure and HLA in healthy donors. In the PCR, 60 Vbeta and 13 Jbeta primers were used. Measured with immunoSEQ multiplex PCR; TCRdb has only the in-frame clones, and not every one. Among some 91,000 clones listed, 65% to 85% were seen once. Material for sequencing was PBMCs. The receptors were sampled from a man aged 40-49 years in good health and CMV-seronegative.

This clone has just one count. The V and J genes are TRBV11-2 and TRBJ2-1; 11 positions agree with TRBD2. The ends lost 6 bases at V and 3 bases at J; junction bases unmatched: 7. There are 16 residues in the CDR3. Germline loops: CDR1 SGHAT, CDR2 FQNNGV. CDR3 bases: TGTGCCAGCAGGCCGACTAGCGGGGCCTACTACAATGAGCAGTTCTTC. It yields the protein CASRPTSGAYYNEQFF.

This clone was seen a handful of times. This chain uses TRBV2 with TRBJ1-1; 7 bases agree with TRBD1. The CDR3 covers 13 residues. The junction had 5 bases not matched to a gene; V was cut back by 10 bases and J by 0 bases. CDR1 SNHLY and CDR2 FYNNEI come from the germline V gene. CDR3 amino acids: CANRQGMNTEAFF. The CDR3 region has the DNA TGTGCCAACCGACAGGGAATGAACACTGAAGCTTTCTTT.

This chain links TRBV7-9 with TRBJ1-4; the match to TRBD1 covers 10 bases. In germline, CDR1 is SEHNR, CDR2 FQNEAQ (reference sequence). This CDR3 has 15 amino acids. V shed 5 bases and J 10 bases; nucleotides not matched to a gene: 10. CDR3: CASSLGQGDAVKLFF. The CDR3 nucleotides are TGTGCCAGCAGCCTAGGACAGGGGGATGCTGTAAAACTGTTTTTT.

Concerning this clone itself: The identical CDR3 is also encoded by other nucleotide sequences in the sample. V usage is TRBV6-5 and J usage is TRBJ2-3; D gene ambiguous. The CDR3 runs to 12 residues. V was shortened by 4 bases and J by 0 bases, with 2 bases between the two germline ends. In germline, CDR1 is MNHEY, CDR2 SVGAGI. Here the CDR3 reads CASSSSTDTQYF. CDR3 bases: TGTGCCAGCAGTTCAAGCACAGATACGCAGTATTTT.

Only one count was recorded for this clone. The J gene is TRBJ1-1, the V gene TRBV29-1; 7 nucleotides agree with TRBD1. V trimming: 7 bases; J trimming: 2 bases; junction bases outside the gene matches: 10. This CDR3 comprises 14 residues. CDR1 SQVTM and CDR2 ANQGSEA come from the germline V gene. As DNA, the CDR3 is TGCAGCGCCGGGGCAGGGGGACGAAACACTGAAGCTTTCTTT. This codes for CSAGAGGRNTEAFF.

J is TRBJ2-1 and V is TRBV7-2, with unresolved D. With 4 bases removed from V and 13 bases from J, the gap between germline ends came to 14 bases. CDR1 and CDR2 (germline): SGHTA, FQGNSA. The CDR3 is made up of 12 amino acids. The DNA for the CDR3 is TGTGCCAGCAGCTCCCCGGAGCCGGAACAGTTCTTC. It specifies CASSSPEPEQFF.